The 28 T cell receptor beta chains given below trace back to one sample, sequenced in a study of T cells in Graves' hyperthyroidism and ophthalmopathy. Regions amplified from RNA transcripts were the TCR beta CDR3 regions. The HTBI primer set was used in a first-round RT-PCR of the TCR CDR3. TCRdb reanalysed the multiplex PCR reads using MiXCR and keeps one entry per CDR3 protein. The data contain approximately 720,000 distinct CDR3 sequences, around 20% of them singletons. The sample consisted of blood. Every receptor here comes from a woman in her forties or fifties with Graves' hyperthyroidism that later progressed to Graves' ophthalmopathy.

This clonotype has just a few counts. The gene calls are TRBV20-1 and TRBJ1-3, with D perhaps TRBD1 (6 bases). The CDR3 sequence is 13 residues long. Germline values: CDR1 DFQATT, CDR2 SNEGSKA (reference sequence). V was cut by 6 bases and J by 2 bases, with 11 bases left in between. CDR3 DNA: TGCAGTGCATCTCGGGGGCCTGGAAACACCATATATTTT. This translates into CSASRGPGNTIYF.

This clonotype showed up many times. V is TRBV15 and J is TRBJ2-7; no firm D call. Trimming left V 0 bases short and J 3 bases short, with 9 bases between. The germline gives CDR1 LNHNV, CDR2 YYDKDF (reference sequence). CDR3 length: 14 residues. The CDR3: CATSRERTVYEQYF. CDR3 coding DNA: TGTGCCACCAGCAGAGAGAGGACCGTCTACGAGCAGTACTTC. The full variable domain, with the rest looked up from reference TRBV15 and TRBJ2-7, is DAMVIQNPRYQVTQFGKPVTLSCSQTLNHNVMYWYQQKSSQAPKLLFHYYDKDFNNEADTPDNFQSRRPNTSFCFLDIRSPGLGDTAMYLCATSRERTVYEQYFGPGTRLTVT.

The rearrangement links TRBV18 to TRBJ2-2; D gene unclear. The CDR3 spans 14 residues. The germline V gene encodes CDR1 KGHSH and CDR2 LQKENI. The ends were cut back, 1 base at V and 4 bases at J, with 7 bases in the middle. The CDR3 reads CASSPQTGTGELFF. CDR3 bases: TGTGCCAGCTCACCACAGACCGGCACCGGGGAGCTGTTTTTT.

This clonotype was found a few times. The chain joins TRBV30 to TRBJ2-3, with 8 nucleotides matching TRBD2. Germline V gene lookup returns CDR1 GTSNPN and CDR2 SVGIG (reference sequence). This CDR3 contains 14 residues. Trimming removed 0 bases from V and 6 bases from J; junction bases left unmatched: 5. The CDR3 protein is CAWSVSGGGDTQYF. The CDR3 coding sequence is TGTGCCTGGAGTGTCAGCGGGGGTGGGGATACGCAGTATTTT.

V usage is TRBV24-1 and J usage is TRBJ2-5, with TRBD2 identical over 10 bases. The germline gives CDR1 KGHDR, CDR2 SFDVKD. The CDR3 sequence is 16 residues long. Losses at the gene ends were 4 bases for V and 5 bases for J; bases not matched to a gene: 9. The CDR3: CATSEPSGGAGETQYF. The CDR3 DNA follows: TGTGCCACCAGTGAACCGAGCGGGGGGGCCGGGGAGACCCAGTACTTC.

This clonotype occurred a few times. J is TRBJ1-1 and V is TRBV5-5; TRBD1 agrees at 9 bases. Trimming removed 2 bases from V and 7 bases from J; junction bases left unmatched: 9. The germline V gene has CDR1 SGHKS and CDR2 YYEKEE (reference sequence). CDR3 length: 15 residues. The CDR3 DNA reads as TGTGCCAGCAGCTTAAGACAGGGGGGTCTCGGTGAAGCTTTCTTT. Its protein is CASSLRQGGLGEAFF. The full variable domain, its missing parts supplied by reference TRBV5-5 and TRBJ1-1, is DAGVTQSPTHLIKTRGQQVTLRCSPISGHKSVSWYQQVLGQGPQFIFQYYEKEERGRGNFPDRFSARQFPNYSSELNVNALLLGDSALYLCASSLRQGGLGEAFFGQGTRLTVV.

The chain carries TRBV20-1 and TRBJ2-1; D might be TRBD1 or TRBD2, each matching 6 bases. The V gene lost 6 bases and the J gene lost 3 bases, with 15 bases spanning the gap. The CDR3 is 14 residues long. Germline CDR1 is DFQATT and CDR2 is SNEGSKA (reference sequence). CDR3 loop: CSAGTFGSYNEQFF. DNA for the CDR3: TGCAGTGCCGGGACATTCGGGAGCTACAATGAGCAGTTCTTC.

On this clonotype: The junction and the germline gene differ at one end; a read error may be behind it. The chain carries TRBV5-1 and TRBJ2-5, with 7 bases fitting TRBD1. The germline CDR1 and CDR2 sequences are SGHRS and YFSETQ. The CDR3 sequence is 15 residues long. CDR3: CASSGDRVLQETQYF. In DNA, the CDR3 is TGTGCCAGCAGCGGCGACAGGGTACTTCAAGAGACCCAGTACTTC.

This clonotype has more than one count but fewer than ten. The V call is TRBV5-1, the J call TRBJ2-2, with 10 bases aligning to TRBD2. Germline trimming cut 2 bases from V and 5 bases from J; bases unmatched to any gene: 6. CDR3 length: 16 amino acids. Germline CDR1 SGHRS, CDR2 YFSETQ. CDR3 DNA: TGCGCCAGCAGCTTACTAGCGGGGCCGGAGACCGGGGAGCTGTTTTTT. As protein: CASSLLAGPETGELFF.

This clonotype has ten or more counts. V gene TRBV2 combines with J gene TRBJ1-2, with D possibly matching TRBD1 (6 bases). The CDR3 length is 14 residues. Germline assignment: CDR1 SNHLY and CDR2 FYNNEI. Trimming shortened V by 0 bases and J by 3 bases, and 8 bases separated the two germline ends. CDR3 protein: CASSEATGDYGYTF. CDR3 DNA: TGTGCCAGCAGTGAAGCGACAGGAGACTATGGCTACACCTTC.

In its sample, this clonotype was seen a few times. The V and J genes are TRBV5-4 and TRBJ2-2; TRBD2 aligns across 9 bases. With V trimmed by 0 bases and J by 3 bases, 6 bases remained unmatched. Germline assignment: CDR1 SGHNT and CDR2 YYREEE (reference sequence). This CDR3 has 17 amino acids. The CDR3 DNA follows: TGTGCCAGCAGCTTGGTGGCGGGGGGGTTGGACACCGGGGAGCTGTTTTTT. This translates into CASSLVAGGLDTGELFF.

This clonotype was seen repeatedly, ten times or more. V usage is TRBV12-3 or TRBV12-4 and J usage is TRBJ1-1; 12 bases map to TRBD1. The CDR3 consists of 14 residues. V shed 4 bases, J shed 5 bases, and the junction held 2 bases outside the gene matches. The CDR3 sequence: CASSSGQGATEAFF. CDR3 coding DNA: TGTGCCAGCAGTTCGGGACAGGGGGCGACTGAAGCTTTCTTT.

The table lists this clonotype with a few counts. V and J are TRBV9 and TRBJ1-6; D uncertain. The germline V and J ends were trimmed by 0 bases and 10 bases, with 8 bases remaining between them. CDR3 length: 13 amino acids. Per the germline V gene, CDR1 is SGDLS and CDR2 is YYNGEE. CDR3 amino acids: CASSVAGESPLHF. In DNA form, the CDR3 reads TGTGCCAGCAGCGTAGCGGGCGAATCACCCCTCCACTTT.

This clonotype has only a few counts. This rearrangement joins TRBV7-9 to TRBJ2-5, with 8 bases fitting TRBD1. Germline assignment: CDR1 SEHNR and CDR2 FQNEAQ (reference sequence). This CDR3 is built from 15 residues. Trimming cost V 5 bases and J 4 bases; bases outside gene matches: 9. CDR3 amino acids: CASSQSPGGRETQYF. The CDR3 bases are TGTGCCAGCAGCCAAAGTCCAGGGGGCAGAGAGACCCAGTACTTC.

This clonotype was detected only once. A junction end diverges from the germline sequence, so it may reflect a read error. The rearrangement joins TRBV5-8 to TRBJ2-5, with TRBD2 matching over 7 bases. Germline V gives CDR1 SGHTS, CDR2 YDEGEE. The CDR3 runs to 15 residues. The CDR3 region is CGSSESLARLETQYF. In DNA form, the CDR3 reads TGTGGCAGCAGCGAGTCACTAGCGCGTTTAGAGACCCAGTACTTC.

The gene calls are TRBV20-1 and TRBJ2-6; no definite D call. The CDR3 has 14 amino acids. Germline loops: CDR1 DFQATT, CDR2 SNEGSKA (reference sequence). V was shortened by 3 bases and J by 0 bases, with 6 bases between the two germline ends. The CDR3 is CSASQSSGANVLTF. In DNA form, the CDR3 reads TGCAGTGCTAGCCAGTCCTCTGGGGCCAACGTCCTGACTTTC.

This clonotype was observed many times. CDR3 region: CASSPQGLPEDTQYF. For the CDR3, the DNA is TGTGCCAGCAGCCCCCAGGGCCTACCGGAGGATACGCAGTATTTT. The V call is TRBV11-1, the J call TRBJ2-3; tentative D call: TRBD1 (5 bases). The CDR3 is made up of 15 amino acids. Germline-derived CDR1 and CDR2 are SGHAT and FQDESV (reference sequence). Trimming removed 5 bases at V and 6 bases at J, with 18 bases between. The whole variable domain, remainder taken from reference TRBV11-1 and TRBJ2-3, is EAEVAQSPRYKITEKSQAVAFWCDPISGHATLYWYRQILGQGPELLVQFQDESVVDDSQLPKDRFSAERLKGVDSTLKIQPAELGDSAMYLCASSPQGLPEDTQYFGPGTRLTVL.

The rearrangement uses TRBV4-1 and TRBJ2-7, with D possibly being TRBD1 (6 bases). The V end lost 4 bases, the J end lost 3 bases, and 16 bases lay between the germline ends. Germline values: CDR1 MGHRA, CDR2 YSYEKL. This CDR3 has 15 amino acids. The CDR3 DNA is TGCGCCAGCAGCCTCCTGACAGGAACGGACTACGAGCAGTACTTC. Its protein product is CASSLLTGTDYEQYF.

The CDR3 here is CASSVARLAGGRGMPDTQYF. The CDR3 DNA reads as TGTGCCAGCAGCGTAGCTCGGCTAGCGGGGGGCCGAGGGATGCCAGATACGCAGTATTTT. This chain joins TRBV9 and TRBJ2-3; TRBD2 aligns across 11 bases. The CDR3 spans 20 residues. Trimming took 0 bases from V and 4 from J; bases not matched to a gene: 16. In germline, CDR1 is SGDLS, CDR2 YYNGEE.

This clonotype appeared many times. The genes are TRBV2 and TRBJ1-3; no clear D gene. In germline, CDR1 is SNHLY, CDR2 FYNNEI. The CDR3 runs 13 residues. Deletions cut 6 bases from V and 0 bases from J, with 6 bases between. The CDR3 is CASRLTSGNTIYF. DNA of the CDR3: TGTGCCAGCAGACTGACCTCTGGAAACACCATATATTTT. Using reference TRBV2 and TRBJ1-3 for the parts outside the CDR3, the full variable domain is EPEVTQTPSHQVTQMGQEVILRCVPISNHLYFYWYRQILGQKVEFLVSFYNNEISEKSEIFDDQFSVERPDGSNFTLKIRSTKLEDSAMYFCASRLTSGNTIYFGEGSWLTVV.

The J gene is TRBJ1-2, the V gene TRBV7-9; D is undetermined. The V gene lost 5 bases and the J gene lost 5 bases, with 18 bases spanning the gap. CDR1 SEHNR and CDR2 FQNEAQ come from the germline V gene (reference sequence). CDR3 length equals 15 residues. CDR3 in DNA: TGTGCCAGCAGCCCCGGCTATTTGCCTCTATATGGCTACACCTTC. It is translated as CASSPGYLPLYGYTF.

The chain is built from TRBV9 and TRBJ2-2; 7 nucleotides line up with TRBD1. The V gene end was trimmed by 3 bases and the J gene end by 0 bases; junction bases not matched to a gene: 8. This CDR3 spans 17 amino acids. CDR1 and CDR2 from the germline V gene are SGDLS and YYNGEE. The CDR3 loop is CASSASRQGANTGELFF. CDR3 nucleotide sequence: TGTGCCAGCAGCGCTAGCAGACAGGGCGCGAACACCGGGGAGCTGTTTTTT.

This sequence joins TRBV5-6 and TRBJ1-5, with 8 bases identical to TRBD1. Germline V lookup: CDR1 SGHDT, CDR2 YYEEEE. V shed 4 bases, J shed 4 bases, and the junction held 7 bases outside the gene matches. The CDR3 has 15 amino acids. The CDR3 region is CASSLRGPGNQPQHF. Here the CDR3 DNA reads TGTGCCAGCAGCCTCAGGGGGCCGGGAAATCAGCCCCAGCATTTT.

This clonotype appeared a few times. The chain carries TRBV19 and TRBJ1-2; D may be TRBD1 (5 bases). V shed 7 bases and J shed 1 base, with 10 bases lying between them. Germline CDR1 reads LNHDA; CDR2 reads SQIVND (reference sequence). The CDR3 sequence is 13 residues long. CDR3 sequence reads: CASTLRGNYGYTF. In DNA form, the CDR3 reads TGTGCCAGTACCCTGAGGGGTAACTATGGCTACACCTTC.

The V call is TRBV2, the J call TRBJ1-2, with TRBD1 matching 9 bases. The germline CDR1 and CDR2 sequences are SNHLY and FYNNEI. J lost 8 bases, V lost 2 bases, and 12 bases had no gene match. CDR3 length: 16 amino acids. The CDR3 DNA sequence: TGTGCCAGCAGTGAATTAAAGAAATGGGACAGGGAAGGCTACACCTTC. Its protein is CASSELKKWDREGYTF.

As to this clonotype: One base away lies a much larger clone, so this may be a sequencing read error. The rearrangement links TRBV5-8 to TRBJ2-1; possibly TRBD2 for D (6 bases). Germline assignment: CDR1 SGHTS and CDR2 YDEGEE. CDR3 length: 15 residues. Trimming pared 4 bases from V and 4 bases from J, leaving 15 bases between. The CDR3 is CASSRRELVYNEQFF. CDR3 DNA: TGTGCCAGCAGCCGGAGGGAGTTGGTATACAATGAGCAGTTCTTC.

This clonotype was seen a few times. This chain joins TRBV30 and TRBJ1-5; 8 bases fit TRBD1. V shed 5 bases, J shed 4 bases, and the junction held 7 bases outside the gene matches. Germline V gene lookup returns CDR1 GTSNPN and CDR2 SVGIG (reference sequence). CDR3 length: 14 amino acids. In DNA form, the CDR3 reads TGTGCCTGGGAAGGACAGGGTGGGAATCAGCCCCAGCATTTT. This encodes CAWEGQGGNQPQHF.

In its sample, this clonotype was seen many times. The rearrangement joins TRBV3-1 to TRBJ2-3; D may match TRBD1 or TRBD2 (5 bases each). V was cut by 4 bases and J by 6 bases, with 26 bases left in between. This CDR3 has 18 residues. Germline CDR1 and CDR2: LGHDT and YNNKEL (reference sequence). The CDR3 protein is CASSLTTPGPRSVDTQYF. As DNA, the CDR3 is TGTGCCAGCAGCCTGACAACCCCGGGACCAAGGTCCGTTGATACGCAGTATTTT.